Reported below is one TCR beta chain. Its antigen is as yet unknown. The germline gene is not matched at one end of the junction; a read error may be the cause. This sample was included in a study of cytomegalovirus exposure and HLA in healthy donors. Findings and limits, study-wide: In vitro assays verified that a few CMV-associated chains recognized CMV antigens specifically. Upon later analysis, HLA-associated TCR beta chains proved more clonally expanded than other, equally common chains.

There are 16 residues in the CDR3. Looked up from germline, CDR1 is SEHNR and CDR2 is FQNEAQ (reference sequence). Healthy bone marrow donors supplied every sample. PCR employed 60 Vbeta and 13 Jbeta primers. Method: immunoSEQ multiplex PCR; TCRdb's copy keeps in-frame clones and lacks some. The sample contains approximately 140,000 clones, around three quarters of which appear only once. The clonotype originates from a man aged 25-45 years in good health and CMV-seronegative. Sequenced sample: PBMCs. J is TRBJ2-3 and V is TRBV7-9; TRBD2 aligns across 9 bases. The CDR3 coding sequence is TGTTCCAGCAGCCCCCCCCCGGTAGCGGGGGCAGATACGCAGTATTTT. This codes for CSSSPPPVAGADTQYF.